This TCR beta chain was documented in a study of early T cells in non-severe SARS-CoV-2 infection. Study as a whole: Chains stayed unpaired after sequencing of bulk RNA from unsorted whole blood.

Unique molecular identifiers tagged individual cDNA molecules. Using its own MiXCR run on the 5' RACE reads, TCRdb lists one record per CDR3 protein. The table lists around 60,000 distinct CDR3 sequences, about 9.1% of them singletons. Notes on the study in general: In VDJdb matching, anti-spike CD8 responses were favored while private and CD4 specificities went missing.

Trimming removed 3 bases at V and 0 bases at J, with 5 bases between. CDR3 size: 13 residues. This clonotype has a count of ten or more. Antigen unknown. The TCR comes from an adult who was a healthcare worker with PCR-confirmed SARS-CoV-2 infection or an uninfected control (not recorded which). Sequencing was carried out using whole blood. This chain joins TRBV12-3 or TRBV12-4 and TRBJ1-1; D is undetermined. The CDR3 loop is CASSFYVNTEAFF. Here the CDR3 DNA reads TGTGCCAGCAGTTTCTATGTGAACACTGAAGCTTTCTTT.